This T cell receptor beta chain was recorded in a study of PD-1 blockade in classical Hodgkin lymphoma. Clones were sequenced by immunoSEQ multiplex PCR, and TCRdb holds only the in-frame ones, with some missing. The sample shows approximately 17,000 clones, approximately 69% of them seen only once. CDR1 is SNHLY and CDR2 is FYNNEI in the germline V gene. Deletions cut 5 bases from V and 2 bases from J, with 12 bases between. This CDR3 has 14 amino acids. Study outcomes and limitations: After ASCT, patients who started nivolumab under 1 year later were excluded. Significantly greater TCR diversity emerged by C4D1 in CD4+ cells but not CD8+ cells.

Every single patient, without exception, relapsed after autologous stem cell transplantation, and brentuximab vedotin exposure varied. On this clone: The antigen remains unidentified.

This rearrangement joins TRBV2 to TRBJ2-5, with a possible D match to TRBD2 (6 bases). This receptor was obtained from a human donor with classical Hodgkin lymphoma. The sample in question was peripheral blood mononuclear cells (PBMCs), obtained before the second cycle of nivolumab. CDR3 in DNA: TGTGCCAGCAGTCCCGGCGGGATTCAAGAGACCCAGTACTTC. Amino acid sequence: CASSPGGIQETQYF. The full variable domain, completed using reference TRBV2 and TRBJ2-5, is EPEVTQTPSHQVTQMGQEVILRCVPISNHLYFYWYRQILGQKVEFLVSFYNNEISEKSEIFDDQFSVERPDGSNFTLKIRSTKLEDSAMYFCASSPGGIQETQYFGPGTRLLVL.